The 16 T cell receptor beta chains listed next were all sequenced from one sample in a study of Ad26.COV2.S vaccination and SARS-CoV-2 variants. Some clones are missing from TCRdb's copy, which holds only in-frame ones; the method was immunoSEQ multiplex PCR. The sample yields 120,000 to 150,000 clones, roughly 85% seen once. This material consisted of peripheral blood, taken after recovery from COVID-19. These receptors were taken from a human donor who had recovered from COVID-19.

The rearrangement joins TRBV15 to TRBJ1-1; D not certain. Germline loops: CDR1 LNHNV, CDR2 YYDKDF (reference sequence). V was clipped by 8 bases and J by 2 bases, with 12 bases between them. The CDR3 loop spans 13 amino acids. The CDR3 DNA reads TGTGCCACCGCTGTGGGAGAAAACACTGAAGCTTTCTTT. Translating it yields CATAVGENTEAFF.

This chain connects TRBV3-1 (or the pseudogene TRBV3-2) to TRBJ2-5, with D uncertain. This CDR3 comprises 15 residues. The germline V and J ends were trimmed by 0 bases and 1 base, with 9 bases remaining between them. Germline values: CDR1 LGHDT, CDR2 YNNKEL (reference sequence). CDR3: CASSQDIGRQETQYF. The CDR3 DNA is TGTGCCAGCAGCCAAGATATTGGCCGCCAAGAGACCCAGTACTTC.

The sample holds one count of this clone. The genes are TRBV6-5 and TRBJ2-7; D perhaps matches TRBD1 (6 bases). V was cut by 7 bases and J by 5 bases, with 15 bases left in between. The CDR3 is 13 residues long. CDR1 MNHEY and CDR2 SVGAGI come from the germline V gene. CDR3 DNA sequence: TGTGCCAGCACGGACAGCTTTATGAACGAGCAGTACTTC. It is translated as CASTDSFMNEQYF.

The chain uses TRBV12-3 or TRBV12-4 and TRBJ2-1; no reliable D call. The V end lost 6 bases, the J end lost 4 bases, and 4 bases lay between the germline ends. The CDR3 extends over 11 amino acids. The CDR3: CASRGYNEQFF. The CDR3 nucleotides are TGTGCCAGCAGGGGTTACAATGAGCAGTTCTTC.

The chain has TRBV11-2 and TRBJ1-5; 11 positions match TRBD1. The CDR3 is 14 amino acids. CDR1 and CDR2 (germline): SGHAT, FQNNGV. The J segment lost 4 bases and the V segment lost 5 bases, leaving 1 base of the junction unmatched. The CDR3 loop is CASSRDRGNQPQHF. The CDR3 DNA follows: TGTGCCAGCAGCCGGGACAGGGGGAATCAGCCCCAGCATTTT. The entire variable domain, with the rest obtained from reference TRBV11-2 and TRBJ1-5, is as follows: EAGVAQSPRYKIIEKRQSVAFWCNPISGHATLYWYQQILGQGPKLLIQFQNNGVVDDSQLPKDRFSAERLKGVDSTLKIQPAKLEDSAVYLCASSRDRGNQPQHFGDGTRLSIL.

V and J are TRBV9 and TRBJ1-5; TRBD1 is a possible D gene (6 bases). V was clipped by 4 bases and J by 9 bases, with 17 bases between them. The CDR3 spans 14 residues. Germline V gene sequence: CDR1 SGDLS, CDR2 YYNGEE. The CDR3 reads CASSLGAPGAPQHF. The DNA for the CDR3 is TGTGCCAGCAGCTTAGGGGCCCCAGGGGCGCCCCAGCATTTT.

The chain is built from TRBV5-1 and TRBJ1-4; D uncertain. Per the germline V gene, CDR1 is SGHRS and CDR2 is YFSETQ. The CDR3 spans 15 residues. The V and J ends lost 7 bases and 0 bases respectively, with 13 bases between them. For the CDR3, the DNA is TGCGCCAGCGGAAAGTCAGCGACAACTAATGAAAAACTGTTTTTT. Protein sequence: CASGKSATTNEKLFF. Combining the CDR3 with reference TRBV5-1 and TRBJ1-4 gives the whole variable domain KAGVTQTPRYLIKTRGQQVTLSCSPISGHRSVSWYQQTPGQGLQFLFEYFSETQRNKGNFPGRFSGRQFSNSRSEMNVSTLELGDSALYLCASGKSATTNEKLFFGSGTQLSVL.

The J gene is TRBJ1-5, the V gene TRBV4-1, with 9 positions matching TRBD1. CDR3 size: 15 residues. The ends lost 2 bases at V and 8 bases at J; junction bases unmatched: 7. CDR1 is MGHRA and CDR2 is YSYEKL in the germline V gene. CDR3 DNA sequence: TGCGCCAGCAGCCAAACAGGGGGCGGGGGTGAGCCCCAGCATTTT. Its translation: CASSQTGGGGEPQHF.

The chain is built from TRBV4-3 and TRBJ2-1; TRBD2 agrees at 8 bases. This CDR3 is 16 amino acids long. Looked up from germline, CDR1 is LGHNA and CDR2 is YSLEER. The V segment lost 0 bases and the J segment 2 bases; nucleotides outside the gene matches: 3. The CDR3 loop reads CASSQDRGGPYNEQFF. For the CDR3, the DNA is TGCGCCAGCAGCCAAGATCGGGGGGGACCCTACAATGAGCAGTTCTTC.

The chain recombines TRBV6-5 with TRBJ2-7; D uncertain. The CDR3 covers 14 residues. V lost 6 bases, J lost 3 bases, and 15 bases lay in between. From germline, CDR1 is MNHEY and CDR2 SVGAGI. The CDR3, as DNA: TGTGCCAGCAGCCCCCGGAATTCTAACTACGAGCAGTACTTC. Residues: CASSPRNSNYEQYF.

The chain employs TRBV6-6 and TRBJ2-5; D tentatively reads TRBD1 or TRBD2 (7 bases each). There are 14 residues in the CDR3. CDR1 MNHNY and CDR2 SVGAGI come from the germline V gene (reference sequence). V lost 8 bases to trimming and J lost 4 bases, with 17 bases between them. The CDR3 here is CASLLGRGRETQYF. DNA of the CDR3: TGTGCCAGCCTCCTAGGGAGGGGGCGAGAGACCCAGTACTTC.

The rearrangement uses TRBV4-1 and TRBJ2-2, with D perhaps matching TRBD1 or TRBD2 (6 bases each). The CDR3 contains 21 residues. Germline V lookup: CDR1 MGHRA, CDR2 YSYEKL. V dropped 0 bases and J dropped 1 base, with 24 bases sitting between them. CDR3 residues: CASSQDLPKWGAGLNTGELFF. In nucleotides, the CDR3 is TGCGCCAGCAGCCAAGATCTCCCCAAGTGGGGGGCCGGGCTGAACACCGGGGAGCTGTTTTTT.

The chain combines TRBV28 with TRBJ1-1; no clear D. This CDR3 region has 12 residues. From germline, CDR1 is MDHEN and CDR2 SYDVKM. Trimming removed 3 bases at V and 5 bases at J, with 7 bases between. Here the CDR3 DNA reads TGTGCCAGCAGTTTGGAAGAGACTGAAGCTTTCTTT. Its translation: CASSLEETEAFF. The entire variable domain, with the rest obtained from reference TRBV28 and TRBJ1-1, is as follows: DVKVTQSSRYLVKRTGEKVFLECVQDMDHENMFWYRQDPGLGLRLIYFSYDVKMKEKGDIPEGYSVSREKKERFSLILESASTNQTSMYLCASSLEETEAFFGQGTRLTVV.

The rearrangement links TRBV27 to TRBJ1-6, with 8 bases lining up with TRBD1. Germline V lookup: CDR1 MNHEY, CDR2 SMNVEV (reference sequence). This CDR3 comprises 17 residues. The junction had 8 bases not matched to a gene; V was cut back by 2 bases and J by 5 bases. DNA for the CDR3: TGTGCCAGCAGTTTAGAGGGACAGGCGGACAATAATTCACCCCTCCACTTT. It yields the protein CASSLEGQADNNSPLHF.

V and J are TRBV6-5 and TRBJ1-2, with D perhaps TRBD1 (5 bases). V was clipped by 4 bases and J by 5 bases, with 20 bases between them. Germline-derived CDR1 and CDR2 are MNHEY and SVGAGI. This CDR3 is 16 amino acids long. The CDR3 sequence is CASSWSGRRGKYGYTF. CDR3 nucleotides: TGTGCCAGCAGTTGGTCGGGCCGTAGGGGAAAGTATGGCTACACCTTC.

The genes are TRBV9 and TRBJ2-3; a possible D gene is TRBD1 (6 bases). The CDR3 runs 15 residues. The V gene's germline CDR1 is SGDLS and CDR2 YYNGEE. Trimming removed 10 bases at V and 5 bases at J, with 23 bases between. As DNA, the CDR3 is TGTGCCTATTTAGTAGGGGGACGTGTAGGAGATACGCAGTATTTT. Translating gives CAYLVGGRVGDTQYF.